This TCR beta chain is drawn from a study of blood T cell repertoires in COVID-19. Study overall: Both acute and convalescent COVID-19 samples were obtained from the United States, Italy and Spain. T cells, B-cell-depleted T cells, or PBMCs provided the cDNA or gDNA that served as material.

The CDR3 is 15 residues long. The V gene's germline CDR1 is MNHEY and CDR2 SVGAGI. J gave up 4 bases and V 3 bases, and 5 bases lay outside the gene matches. Authors' analysis steps: Cell counts per sample came from amplifying reference gene primers. The protocol was immunoSEQ multiplex PCR, while the TCRdb copy is restricted to in-frame clones and leaves out a portion. V, J and clone size are taken as reported in that table, and D and trimming were inferred from the DNA itself. The sample lists roughly 34,000 clones, about 89% occurring once. The origin of this receptor is a human donor with active COVID-19. The donor label of this sample is uncertain. V usage is TRBV6-5 and J usage is TRBJ2-1; 8 nucleotides agree with TRBD2. Sequencing was performed on peripheral blood. The CDR3 loop reads CASSYNGGAYNEQFF. CDR3 DNA sequence: TGTGCCAGCAGTTATAACGGGGGGGCTTACAATGAGCAGTTCTTC.